This T cell receptor (beta chain) came from a study of vaccination effects on CD4 cells after COVID-19. Study-wide findings and caveats: Late post-vaccination samples showed marked contraction of infection- and vaccine-induced clones.

This CDR3 comprises 13 residues. Germline CDR1 and CDR2: GTSNPN and SVGIG (reference sequence). Trimming left V 0 bases short and J 5 bases short, with 10 bases between. This table comes from immunoSEQ multiplex PCR, and its TCRdb copy is limited to in-frame clones, with some not included. The sample yields roughly 50,000 clones, 75% to 90% seen once. As regards this clone: Its cognate antigen is unknown.

ViraFEST expansion of antigen-specific CD4+ T cells with viral peptide pools preceded sequencing. Subsequent to about 10 days of culture, CD4+ T cells were isolated. Culturing of around 2 million PBMC per well took place with around 10 IU/ml IL-2 and 9.5 to 10 ug/ml peptides. Fresh IL-2-containing medium replaced half the medium on days 3 and 7. This receptor was identified in a human donor who received a COVID-19 vaccine. The chain recombines TRBV30 with TRBJ2-5; a possible D gene is TRBD2 (6 bases). Sequenced material: CD4+ T cells from PBMCs cultured with HCoV-229E spike peptides, taken before COVID-19 vaccination. The CDR3 sequence: CAWSVEAGETQYF. The CDR3 region has the DNA TGTGCCTGGAGTGTGGAGGCGGGGGAGACCCAGTACTTC. Filled out from reference TRBV30 and TRBJ2-5, the complete variable domain reads SQTIHQWPATLVQPVGSPLSLECTVEGTSNPNLYWYRQAAGRGLQLLFYSVGIGQISSEVPQNLSASRPQDRQFILSSKKLLLSDSGFYLCAWSVEAGETQYFGPGTRLLVL.